This entry lists 8 T cell receptor beta chains sequenced from one sample in a study of T cell responses to AZD1222 COVID-19 vaccine. Some clones are missing from TCRdb's copy, which holds only in-frame ones; the method was immunoSEQ multiplex PCR. The table shows under 150,000 clones, with about 90% occurring only once. Sequenced material: peripheral blood, taken on day 0 of AZD1222 vaccination. The origin of the receptors is an adult in good health.

The chain recombines TRBV28 with TRBJ1-5; D is unresolved. This CDR3 contains 14 residues. Germline V CDR1 and CDR2: MDHEN, SYDVKM. The V and J ends lost 0 bases and 3 bases respectively, with 6 bases between them. CDR3 residues: CASSLWGNNQPQHF. DNA of the CDR3: TGTGCCAGCAGTTTATGGGGGAACAATCAGCCCCAGCATTTT. Drawing the rest from reference TRBV28 and TRBJ1-5, the complete variable domain is DVKVTQSSRYLVKRTGEKVFLECVQDMDHENMFWYRQDPGLGLRLIYFSYDVKMKEKGDIPEGYSVSREKKERFSLILESASTNQTSMYLCASSLWGNNQPQHFGDGTRLSIL.

The chain combines TRBV6-1 with TRBJ1-6; D call uncertain. Germline CDR1 is MNHNS and CDR2 is SASEGT. V was trimmed by 2 bases and J by 6 bases, leaving 8 bases between them. The CDR3 consists of 14 residues. The CDR3 sequence: CASSELAGNSPLHF. The CDR3 nucleotides read TGTGCCAGCAGTGAACTGGCGGGTAATTCACCCCTCCACTTT.

The chain recombines TRBV28 with TRBJ1-5; tentative D call: TRBD1 (5 bases). Germline V gene data show CDR1 as MDHEN and CDR2 as SYDVKM. The CDR3 is made up of 16 amino acids. The germline V and J ends were trimmed by 8 bases and 3 bases, with 20 bases remaining between them. CDR3 sequence reads: CASLSVRDGHNQPQHF. The DNA for the CDR3 is TGTGCCAGCTTAAGCGTCCGGGACGGCCACAATCAGCCCCAGCATTTT.

In DNA, the CDR3 is TGTGCCACCCGAGGGCTTGACTCTGGAAACACCATATATTTT. This translates into CATRGLDSGNTIYF. V gene TRBV13 combines with J gene TRBJ1-3; D is undetermined. CDR1 PRHDT and CDR2 FYEKMQ come from the germline V gene (reference sequence). The CDR3 has 14 amino acids. V was shortened by 10 bases and J by 0 bases, with 13 bases between the two germline ends.

This sequence joins TRBV9 and TRBJ2-2, with 7 bases matching TRBD2. The J segment lost 4 bases and the V segment lost 0 bases, leaving 0 bases of the junction unmatched. CDR1 and CDR2 (germline): SGDLS, YYNGEE. The CDR3 loop spans 14 amino acids. The CDR3 reads CASSVGLATGELFF. In nucleotides, the CDR3 is TGTGCCAGCAGCGTAGGACTAGCCACCGGGGAGCTGTTTTTT.

This chain links TRBV5-1 with TRBJ2-5; no clear D. This CDR3 spans 16 amino acids. V lost 0 bases and J lost 5, with 17 bases in between. CDR1 and CDR2 from the germline V gene are SGHRS and YFSETQ. CDR3 bases: TGCGCCAGCAGCTTGGAACCCGCAGGTGGCGGTGAGACCCAGTACTTC. It codes for CASSLEPAGGGETQYF.

CDR3 region: CASTRNNEQFF. Written as DNA, the CDR3 is TGTGCCAGCACTCGCAACAATGAGCAGTTCTTC. The V gene is TRBV28, the J gene TRBJ2-1, with D uncertain. V was pared by 7 bases and J by 5 bases, with 6 bases between. The length of the CDR3 is 11 residues. The V gene's germline CDR1 is MDHEN and CDR2 SYDVKM.

This clone was detected only a few times. V is TRBV5-1 and J is TRBJ2-5; D not certain. Germline assignment: CDR1 SGHRS and CDR2 YFSETQ. The CDR3 has 13 residues. Deletions cut 0 bases from V and 5 bases from J, with 8 bases between. The CDR3 loop is CASSLGHVETQYF. CDR3 in DNA: TGCGCCAGCAGCTTGGGGCATGTGGAGACCCAGTACTTC.